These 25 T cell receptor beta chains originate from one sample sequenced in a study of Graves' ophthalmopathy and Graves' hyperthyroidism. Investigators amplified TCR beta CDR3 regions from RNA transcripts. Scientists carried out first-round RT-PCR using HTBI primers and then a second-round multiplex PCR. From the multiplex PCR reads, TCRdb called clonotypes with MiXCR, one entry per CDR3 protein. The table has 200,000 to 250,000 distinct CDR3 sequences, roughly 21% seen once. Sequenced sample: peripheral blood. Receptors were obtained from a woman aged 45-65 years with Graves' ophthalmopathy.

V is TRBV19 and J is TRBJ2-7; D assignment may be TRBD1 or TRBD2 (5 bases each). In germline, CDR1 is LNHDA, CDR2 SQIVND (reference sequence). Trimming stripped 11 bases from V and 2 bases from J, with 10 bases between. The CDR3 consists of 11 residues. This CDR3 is CASRDAYEQYF. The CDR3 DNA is TGTGCCTCTCGGGACGCCTACGAGCAGTACTTC. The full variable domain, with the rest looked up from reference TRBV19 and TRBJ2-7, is DGGITQSPKYLFRKEGQNVTLSCEQNLNHDAMYWYRQDPGQGLRLIYYSQIVNDFQKGDIAEGYSVSREKKESFPLTVTSAQKNPTAFYLCASRDAYEQYFGPGTRLTVT.

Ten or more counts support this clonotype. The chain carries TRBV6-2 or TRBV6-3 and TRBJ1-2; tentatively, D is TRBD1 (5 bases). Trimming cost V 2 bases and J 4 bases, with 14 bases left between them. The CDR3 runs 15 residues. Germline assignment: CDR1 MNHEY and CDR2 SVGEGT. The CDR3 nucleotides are TGTGCCAGCAGTTACCCCGCCCCGGGACCCTATGGCTACACCTTC. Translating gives CASSYPAPGPYGYTF.

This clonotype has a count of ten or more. The CDR3 reads CATEGHSNTGELFF. CDR3 nucleotides: TGTGCCACCGAGGGACACTCGAACACCGGGGAGCTGTTTTTT. The chain recombines TRBV24-1 with TRBJ2-2; possible D gene TRBD1, 6 bases. The CDR3 length is 14 residues. The germline V and J ends were trimmed by 9 bases and 0 bases, with 10 bases remaining between them. Germline V gives CDR1 KGHDR, CDR2 SFDVKD.

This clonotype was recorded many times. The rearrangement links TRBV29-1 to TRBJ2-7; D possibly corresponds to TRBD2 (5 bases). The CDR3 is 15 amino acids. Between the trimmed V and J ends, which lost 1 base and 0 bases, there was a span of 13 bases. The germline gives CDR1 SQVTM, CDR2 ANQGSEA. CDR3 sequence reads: CSVEGLEGTSYEQYF. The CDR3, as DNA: TGCAGCGTTGAAGGTCTTGAGGGAACCTCCTACGAGCAGTACTTC.

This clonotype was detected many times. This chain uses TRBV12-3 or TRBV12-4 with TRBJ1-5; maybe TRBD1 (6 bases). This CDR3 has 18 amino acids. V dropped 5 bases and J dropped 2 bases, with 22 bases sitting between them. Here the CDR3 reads CASSPSVTGTRGNQPQHF. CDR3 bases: TGTGCCAGCAGTCCCTCCGTAACAGGGACCCGTGGCAATCAGCCCCAGCATTTT.

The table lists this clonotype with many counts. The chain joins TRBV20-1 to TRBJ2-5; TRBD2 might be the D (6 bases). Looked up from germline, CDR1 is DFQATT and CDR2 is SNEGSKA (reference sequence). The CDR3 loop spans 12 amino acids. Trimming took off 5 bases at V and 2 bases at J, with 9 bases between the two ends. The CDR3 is CSAWRDQETQYF. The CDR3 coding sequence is TGCAGTGCTTGGCGGGATCAAGAGACCCAGTACTTC.

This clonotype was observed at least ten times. CDR3 loop: CASTGANYGYTF. The CDR3 nucleotides are TGTGCCAGCACTGGCGCGAACTATGGCTACACCTTC. V usage is TRBV6-1 and J usage is TRBJ1-2; no firm D call. The germline V gene encodes CDR1 MNHNS and CDR2 SASEGT. V lost 7 bases to trimming and J lost 2 bases, with 8 bases between them. This CDR3 comprises 12 residues.

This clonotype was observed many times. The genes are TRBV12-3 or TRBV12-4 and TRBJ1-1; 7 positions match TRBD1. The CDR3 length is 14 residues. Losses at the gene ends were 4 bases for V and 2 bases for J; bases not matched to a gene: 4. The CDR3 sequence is CASSSRDSNTEAFF. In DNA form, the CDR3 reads TGTGCCAGCAGTTCGAGGGACAGTAACACTGAAGCTTTCTTT.

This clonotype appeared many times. CDR3 coding DNA: TGCGCCAGCAGCTTGGAAGGGCGGGACGAGCAGTACTTC. It specifies CASSLEGRDEQYF. The rearrangement links TRBV5-1 to TRBJ2-7; D possibly corresponds to TRBD2 (5 bases). V lost 0 bases to trimming and J lost 5 bases, with 9 bases between them. Per germline, CDR1 SGHRS and CDR2 YFSETQ. The CDR3 sequence is 13 residues long.

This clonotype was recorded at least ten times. Here the CDR3 DNA reads TGCGCCAGCAGCAGCCCCCGGGACACTAACTCCTACGAGCAGTACTTC. Residues: CASSSPRDTNSYEQYF. The rearrangement uses TRBV5-1 and TRBJ2-7; a weak D match, TRBD1 (6 bases). The CDR3 is 16 amino acids. Trimming removed 4 bases from V and 0 bases from J, with 17 bases in between. CDR1 is SGHRS, CDR2 YFSETQ, per germline. Based on the CDR3 plus reference TRBV5-1 and TRBJ2-7, the full variable domain is KAGVTQTPRYLIKTRGQQVTLSCSPISGHRSVSWYQQTPGQGLQFLFEYFSETQRNKGNFPGRFSGRQFSNSRSEMNVSTLELGDSALYLCASSSPRDTNSYEQYFGPGTRLTVT.

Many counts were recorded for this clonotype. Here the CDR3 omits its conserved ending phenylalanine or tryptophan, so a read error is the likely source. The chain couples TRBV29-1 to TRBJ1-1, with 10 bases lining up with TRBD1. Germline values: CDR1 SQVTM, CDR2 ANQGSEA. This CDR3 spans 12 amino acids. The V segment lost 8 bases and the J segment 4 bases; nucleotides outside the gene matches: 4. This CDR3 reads CSTRTGGTEAFS. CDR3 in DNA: TGCAGCACCCGGACAGGGGGCACTGAAGCTTTCTCT.

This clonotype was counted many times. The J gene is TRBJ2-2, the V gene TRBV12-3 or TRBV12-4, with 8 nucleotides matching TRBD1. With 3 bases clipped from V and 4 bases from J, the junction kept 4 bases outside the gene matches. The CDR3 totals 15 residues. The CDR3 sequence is CASSLARGPTGELFF. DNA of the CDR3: TGTGCCAGCAGTTTGGCCAGGGGGCCCACCGGGGAGCTGTTTTTT.

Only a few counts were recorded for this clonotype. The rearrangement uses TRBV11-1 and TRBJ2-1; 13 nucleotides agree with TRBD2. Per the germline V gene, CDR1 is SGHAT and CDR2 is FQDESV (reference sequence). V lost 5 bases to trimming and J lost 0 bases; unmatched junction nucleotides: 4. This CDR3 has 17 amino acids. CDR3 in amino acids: CASSAWTSGSSYNEQFF. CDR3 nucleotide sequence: TGTGCCAGCAGCGCCTGGACTAGCGGGAGCTCCTACAATGAGCAGTTCTTC.

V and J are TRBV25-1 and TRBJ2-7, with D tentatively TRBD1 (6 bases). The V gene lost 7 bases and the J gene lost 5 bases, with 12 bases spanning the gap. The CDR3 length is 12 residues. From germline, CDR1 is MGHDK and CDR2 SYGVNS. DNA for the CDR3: TGTGCCAGCACCAGGGGCGGAGACGAGCAGTACTTC. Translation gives CASTRGGDEQYF.

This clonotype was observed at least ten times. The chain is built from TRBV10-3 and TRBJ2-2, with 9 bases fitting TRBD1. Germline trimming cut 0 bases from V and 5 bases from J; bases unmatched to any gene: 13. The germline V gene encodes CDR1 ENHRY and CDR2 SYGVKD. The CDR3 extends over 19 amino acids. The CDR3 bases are TGTGCCATCAGTGAGTCGAGGGGGACAGGGCGCGCATGGACCGGGGAGCTGTTTTTT. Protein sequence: CAISESRGTGRAWTGELFF.

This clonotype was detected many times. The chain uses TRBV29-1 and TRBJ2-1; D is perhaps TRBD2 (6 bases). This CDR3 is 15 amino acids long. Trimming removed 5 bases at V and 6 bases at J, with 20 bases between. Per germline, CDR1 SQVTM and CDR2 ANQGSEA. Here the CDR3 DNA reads TGCAGCGTTCGATCCGGGAGAACGGGACTCAATGAGCAGTTCTTC. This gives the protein CSVRSGRTGLNEQFF.

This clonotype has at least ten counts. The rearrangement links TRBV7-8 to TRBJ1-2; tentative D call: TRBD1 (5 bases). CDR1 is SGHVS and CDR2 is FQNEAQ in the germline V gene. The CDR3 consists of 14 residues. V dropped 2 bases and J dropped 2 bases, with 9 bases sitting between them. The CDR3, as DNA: TGTGCCAGCAGCTTATTGCGGGACAACTATGGCTACACCTTC. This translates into CASSLLRDNYGYTF.

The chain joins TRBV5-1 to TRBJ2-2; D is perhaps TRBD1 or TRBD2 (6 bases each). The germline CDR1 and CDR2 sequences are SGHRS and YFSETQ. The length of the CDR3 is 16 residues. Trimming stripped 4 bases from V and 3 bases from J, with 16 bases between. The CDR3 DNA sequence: TGCGCCAGCAGCCCCTTCCGGGGGCCTGACACCGGGGAGCTGTTTTTT. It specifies CASSPFRGPDTGELFF.

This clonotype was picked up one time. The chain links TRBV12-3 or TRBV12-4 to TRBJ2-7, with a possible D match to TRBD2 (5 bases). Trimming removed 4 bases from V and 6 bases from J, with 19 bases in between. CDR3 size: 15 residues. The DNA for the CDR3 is TGTGCCAGCAGTTCGTACCTAAATACGGCGGGCGAGCAGTACTTC. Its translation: CASSSYLNTAGEQYF.

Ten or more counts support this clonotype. The CDR3 reads CSARLGDTQYF. In DNA, the CDR3 is TGCAGTGCCCGTTTAGGAGATACGCAGTATTTT. The chain links TRBV20-1 to TRBJ2-3, with D unresolved. The CDR3 covers 11 residues. Deletions cut 6 bases from V and 5 bases from J, with 9 bases between. Per the germline V gene, CDR1 is DFQATT and CDR2 is SNEGSKA (reference sequence).

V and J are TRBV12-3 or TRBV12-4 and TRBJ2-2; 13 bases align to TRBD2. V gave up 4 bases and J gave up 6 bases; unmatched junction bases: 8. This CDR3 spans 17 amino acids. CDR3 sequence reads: CASSYWTSGRLAGELFF. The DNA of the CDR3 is TGTGCCAGCAGTTACTGGACTAGCGGGAGACTAGCCGGGGAGCTGTTTTTT.

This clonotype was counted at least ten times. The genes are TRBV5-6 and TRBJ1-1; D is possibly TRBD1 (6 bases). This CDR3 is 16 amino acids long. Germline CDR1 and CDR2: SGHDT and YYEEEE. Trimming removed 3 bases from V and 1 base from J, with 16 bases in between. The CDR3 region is CASSYLTGTPNTEAFF. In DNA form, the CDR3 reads TGTGCCAGCAGCTACCTCACCGGGACACCGAACACTGAAGCTTTCTTT.

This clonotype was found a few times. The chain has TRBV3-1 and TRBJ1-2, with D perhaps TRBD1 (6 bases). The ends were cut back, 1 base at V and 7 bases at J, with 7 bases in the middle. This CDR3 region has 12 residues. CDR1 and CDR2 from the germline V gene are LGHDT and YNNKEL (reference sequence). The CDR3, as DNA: TGTGCCAGCAGCCAAGGGGACACTGGCTACACCTTC. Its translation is CASSQGDTGYTF.

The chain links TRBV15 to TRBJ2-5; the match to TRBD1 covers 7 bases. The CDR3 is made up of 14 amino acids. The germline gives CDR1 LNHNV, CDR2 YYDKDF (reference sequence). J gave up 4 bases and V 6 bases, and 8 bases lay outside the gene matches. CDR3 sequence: CATRFGQGVETQYF. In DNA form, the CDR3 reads TGTGCCACCAGGTTCGGGCAGGGGGTAGAGACCCAGTACTTC.

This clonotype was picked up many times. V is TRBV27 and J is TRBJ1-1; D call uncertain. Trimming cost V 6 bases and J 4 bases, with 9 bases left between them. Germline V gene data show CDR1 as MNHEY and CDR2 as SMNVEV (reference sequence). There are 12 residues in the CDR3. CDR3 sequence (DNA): TGTGCCAGCAGAGACTTGGGCACTGAAGCTTTCTTT. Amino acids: CASRDLGTEAFF.